Listed here are 12 T cell receptor beta chains from one sample, sequenced in a study of PD-1 blockade in classical Hodgkin lymphoma. The assay was immunoSEQ multiplex PCR, and TCRdb's table has in-frame clones only and misses some. The data show over 15,000 clones, about four fifths seen once. Each of the patients experienced relapse following autologous stem cell transplantation, and their brentuximab vedotin exposure differed. The material was peripheral blood mononuclear cells (PBMCs), obtained before the second cycle of nivolumab. The source of these receptors is a human donor with classical Hodgkin lymphoma.

The chain employs TRBV29-1 and TRBJ2-5, with D maybe TRBD1 (6 bases). The CDR3 runs to 12 residues. Trimming took 6 bases from V and 2 from J, leaving 10 bases between them. CDR1 is SQVTM and CDR2 is ANQGSEA in the germline V gene. CDR3 nucleotides: TGCAGCGTCCTAGGGGGACAAGAGACCCAGTACTTC. Amino acids: CSVLGGQETQYF.

J is TRBJ1-6 and V is TRBV4-2; D is uncertain. The CDR3 has 17 residues. CDR1 LGHNA and CDR2 YNFKEQ come from the germline V gene. Trimming stripped 0 bases from V and 2 bases from J, with 11 bases between. The CDR3 nucleotides read TGTGCCAGCAGCCAAGATTCATCTGTAACCTATAATTCACCCCTCCACTTT. Translation: CASSQDSSVTYNSPLHF.

The chain uses TRBV6-5 and TRBJ1-6, with D perhaps TRBD1 (6 bases). CDR1 and CDR2 (germline): MNHEY, SVGAGI. Between the trimmed V and J ends, which lost 5 bases and 9 bases, there was a span of 8 bases. The CDR3 sequence is 12 residues long. The CDR3 sequence: CASSTGSSPLHF. DNA for the CDR3: TGTGCCAGCAGTACAGGGAGTTCACCCCTCCACTTT.

This chain connects TRBV28 to TRBJ1-2; D possibly corresponds to TRBD1 (6 bases). Trimming took off 7 bases at V and 8 bases at J, with 17 bases between the two ends. Germline CDR1 MDHEN, CDR2 SYDVKM. This CDR3 spans 13 amino acids. CDR3 bases: TGTGCCAGCACCCTCGACAGGCGCGGGGGCTACACCTTC. This sequence encodes CASTLDRRGGYTF.

This clone has more than one count but fewer than ten. V and J are TRBV27 and TRBJ2-2; 7 positions match TRBD2. V dropped 2 bases and J dropped 8; count of bases not matched to a gene: 8. Looked up from germline, CDR1 is MNHEY and CDR2 is SMNVEV (reference sequence). CDR3 length equals 15 residues. CDR3 protein: CASSLTGGSGGELFF. The CDR3 coding sequence is TGTGCCAGCAGTTTAACGGGGGGTTCGGGAGGGGAGCTGTTTTTT.

Written as DNA, the CDR3 is TGTGCCAGCAGCGATAACCGGGACCCGAAGGGGTACTTC. Translating gives CASSDNRDPKGYF. The rearrangement joins TRBV5-4 to TRBJ2-7, with D perhaps matching TRBD1 or TRBD2 (5 bases each). Trimming took off 4 bases at V and 12 bases at J, with 20 bases between the two ends. Germline-derived CDR1 and CDR2 are SGHNT and YYREEE (reference sequence). The CDR3 is 13 amino acids.

The chain carries TRBV27 and TRBJ2-5, with D perhaps TRBD1 or TRBD2 (5 bases each). Germline V gene sequence: CDR1 MNHEY, CDR2 SMNVEV (reference sequence). Trimming shortened V by 6 bases and J by 2 bases, and 16 bases separated the two germline ends. The length of the CDR3 is 15 residues. The CDR3 spells CASSRKGGGQETQYF. CDR3 in DNA: TGTGCCAGCAGCCGAAAGGGTGGGGGACAAGAGACCCAGTACTTC.

Only one count was recorded for this clone. The J gene is TRBJ1-4, the V gene TRBV27, with a tentative D call TRBD1 (5 bases). V lost 3 bases, J lost 8 bases, and 19 bases lay in between. Germline-derived CDR1 and CDR2 are MNHEY and SMNVEV (reference sequence). The CDR3 runs 16 residues. Here the CDR3 reads CASSLGRTVELEKLFF. Written as DNA, the CDR3 is TGTGCCAGCAGTTTGGGACGCACAGTCGAATTGGAAAAACTGTTTTTT. The full variable domain, with the rest looked up from reference TRBV27 and TRBJ1-4, is EAQVTQNPRYLITVTGKKLTVTCSQNMNHEYMSWYRQDPGLGLRQIYYSMNVEVTDKGDVPEGYKVSRKEKRNFPLILESPSPNQTSLYFCASSLGRTVELEKLFFGSGTQLSVL.

The V gene is TRBV28, the J gene TRBJ2-4; D is possibly TRBD1 (6 bases). V lost 4 bases, J lost 4 bases, and 17 bases lay in between. Per germline, CDR1 MDHEN and CDR2 SYDVKM. This CDR3 region has 16 residues. The CDR3 protein is CASSWGPVTGKNIQYF. In DNA, the CDR3 is TGTGCCAGCAGTTGGGGGCCGGTGACAGGAAAAAACATTCAGTACTTC. Using reference TRBV28 and TRBJ2-4 for the parts outside the CDR3, the full variable domain is DVKVTQSSRYLVKRTGEKVFLECVQDMDHENMFWYRQDPGLGLRLIYFSYDVKMKEKGDIPEGYSVSREKKERFSLILESASTNQTSMYLCASSWGPVTGKNIQYFGAGTRLSVL.

This chain links TRBV28 with TRBJ1-1, with D hard to call. The CDR3 is 11 residues long. V lost 6 bases to trimming and J lost 2 bases, with 4 bases between them. Germline V CDR1 and CDR2: MDHEN, SYDVKM. CDR3 in amino acids: CASRRNTEAFF. Written as DNA, the CDR3 is TGTGCCAGCAGGCGTAACACTGAAGCTTTCTTT. The full variable domain, in which reference TRBV28 and TRBJ1-1 provide the parts outside the CDR3, is DVKVTQSSRYLVKRTGEKVFLECVQDMDHENMFWYRQDPGLGLRLIYFSYDVKMKEKGDIPEGYSVSREKKERFSLILESASTNQTSMYLCASRRNTEAFFGQGTRLTVV.

V usage is TRBV19 and J usage is TRBJ2-1, with 13 bases lining up with TRBD2. Germline V gene data show CDR1 as LNHDA and CDR2 as SQIVND (reference sequence). CDR3 length: 15 residues. The V gene end was trimmed by 5 bases and the J gene end by 4 bases; junction bases not matched to a gene: 2. CDR3: CASSEGLAGYNEQFF. In DNA, the CDR3 is TGTGCCAGTAGTGAGGGACTAGCGGGGTACAATGAGCAGTTCTTC.

The V call is TRBV4-3, the J call TRBJ2-1, with D perhaps TRBD2 (5 bases). Germline V gives CDR1 LGHNA, CDR2 YSLEER. Trimming removed 5 bases at V and 0 bases at J, with 14 bases between. The CDR3 runs to 16 residues. Here the CDR3 DNA reads TGCGCCAGCAGCTCAGGATCGAGGGCCTCCTACAATGAGCAGTTCTTC. It is translated as CASSSGSRASYNEQFF.